The sequence of this T cell receptor beta chain was determined in a study of T cells after yellow fever vaccination. Using its own MiXCR run on the 5' RACE reads, TCRdb lists one record per CDR3 protein. The table includes approximately 610,000 distinct CDR3 sequences, about 15% detected once. Findings and limits, study-wide: Clones that expanded after primary vaccination mostly reappeared after the booster (roughly 95% CD4, 80% to 90% CD8).

On this clonotype: Its specificity is unknown.

CDR3 size: 13 residues. V lost 3 bases and J 13 bases, leaving 15 bases between the germline ends. Germline CDR1 reads LGHNA; CDR2 reads YSLEER. Source: PBMCs, taken 5 to 6 days after the first yellow fever vaccination. The chain is built from TRBV4-3 and TRBJ1-4; D not certain. The clonotype comes from a man aged 18 to 35 who received the YFV17D yellow fever vaccine. CDR3 residues: CASSQNPVGRLFF. The CDR3, as DNA: TGCGCCAGCAGCCAGAACCCCGTCGGTAGACTGTTTTTT.